The rows below give T cell receptor beta chains drawn from one sample of a study of blood T cell repertoires in COVID-19. Method: immunoSEQ multiplex PCR; TCRdb's copy keeps in-frame clones and lacks some. The table has 360,000 or so clones, about 90% seen once; the top ten hold around 1.7%. Sample: PBMCs or T cells enriched from blood (not recorded which). These receptor sequences come from a woman between 25 and 40 years old who had recovered from COVID-19. Each CDR3 is given with its conserved first and last residue. A D gene is named only where the DNA matches it firmly. Clone size is shown for a subset of rows, as once, few, many or a class of expanded clone.

d_gene	abundance	v_gene	j_gene	CDR3nt	CDR3aa
.	.	TRBV5-1	TRBJ1-1	TGCGCCAGCAGCTTGGAATGGGGAGGGTTGGGTGAAGCTTTCTTT	CASSLEWGGLGEAFF
TRBD1	.	TRBV5-1	TRBJ1-1	TGCGCCAGCAGCTTGGGGACAGGGGTTTGGGCTGAAGCTTTCTTT	CASSLGTGVWAEAFF
.	.	TRBV6-5	TRBJ1-1	TGTGCCAGCAGCCTACGCGGGTATGGTAACACTGAAGCTTTCTTT	CASSLRGYGNTEAFF
TRBD1	.	TRBV4-3	TRBJ1-3	TGCGCCAGCAGCCACGGACAGGGGAAGAGCTCTGGAAACACCATATATTTT	CASSHGQGKSSGNTIYF
TRBD2	once	TRBV9	TRBJ2-1	TGTGCCAGCAGCGTACGCGGGGGGGCCGGTGAGCAGTTCTTC	CASSVRGGAGEQFF
TRBD1	few	TRBV5-4	TRBJ1-2	TGTGCCAGCAGCGAGGGACAGACTGGCCTTATTAACTATGGCTACACCTTC	CASSEGQTGLINYGYTF
.	.	TRBV29-1	TRBJ1-1	TGCAGCGTTGTAGCGAGTGGGGCTGAAGCTTTCTTT	CSVVASGAEAFF
TRBD1	.	TRBV5-1	TRBJ2-3	TGCGCCAGCAGCTCTTACAGGGGGAGCACAGATACGCAGTATTTT	CASSSYRGSTDTQYF
TRBD2	once	TRBV3-1/TRBV3-2	TRBJ2-7	TGTGCCAGCAGCTCCTCGGGACTAGCAATCTACGAGCAGTACTTC	CASSSSGLAIYEQYF
.	.	TRBV6-6	TRBJ2-7	TGTGCCAGCAGAGCTACCGTCGGGACAATTCCCTACGAGCAGTACTTC	CASRATVGTIPYEQYF
.	.	TRBV3-1/TRBV3-2	TRBJ2-7	TGTGCCAGCAGCCAAGATCGGAGGTCCTACGGGTGGCACGAGCAGTACTTC	CASSQDRRSYGWHEQYF
TRBD2	.	TRBV5-6	TRBJ2-1	TGTGCCAGCACCCGTTTTAGCGGGAATGTGGTTGAGCAGTTCTTC	CASTRFSGNVVEQFF
.	.	TRBV3-1/TRBV3-2	TRBJ2-3	TGTGCCAGCAGCCAAGAACAGGGTAAGGGCACAGATACGCAGTATTTT	CASSQEQGKGTDTQYF
.	once	TRBV2	TRBJ1-5	TGTGCCAGCAGTAACAGGGTTGGGAATCAGCCCCAGCATTTT	CASSNRVGNQPQHF
.	.	TRBV29-1	TRBJ1-5	TGCAGCGTTCGACAGGAATCCAATCAGCCCCAGCATTTT	CSVRQESNQPQHF
.	.	TRBV3-1/TRBV3-2	TRBJ1-2	TGTGCCAGCAGCCAAGATATGGGGACATTGGATGGCTACACCTTC	CASSQDMGTLDGYTF
TRBD2	.	TRBV7-2	TRBJ2-5	TGTGCCAGCAGCTTAACCAGCGGGGCGGCAAGAGAGACCCAGTACTTC	CASSLTSGAARETQYF
.	once	TRBV5-6	TRBJ2-7	TGTGCCAGCAGCTGGCGGGGCATCGACTCCTACGAGCAGTACTTC	CASSWRGIDSYEQYF
.	.	TRBV9	TRBJ2-1	TGTGCCAGCAGTGAGGAGGGAGTAACATATGAGCAGTTCTTC	CASSEEGVTYEQFF
.	once	TRBV19	TRBJ1-4	TGTGCCAGTAGTATAGCGGGAACTAATGAAAAACTGTTTTTT	CASSIAGTNEKLFF
.	.	TRBV19	TRBJ1-2	TGTGCCAGTAGTATTACAGGCGCTAACTATGGCTACACCTTC	CASSITGANYGYTF
.	.	TRBV28	TRBJ1-3	TGTGCCACTTTCTCCGGAGGGGCGAAGGGCACCATATATTTT	CATFSGGAKGTIYF
.	.	TRBV27	TRBJ2-2	TGTGCCAGCAGTTTAACATGGCCCGGGGAGCTGTTTTTT	CASSLTWPGELFF
.	.	TRBV6-5	TRBJ2-7	TGTGCCAGCGGATACAGGGCGGTTACCTCCGAGCAGTACTTC	CASGYRAVTSEQYF
.	.	TRBV10-3	TRBJ2-5	TGTGCCATCGCCGCGACGACAGGAGGAGAGACCCAGTACTTC	CAIAATTGGETQYF
TRBD1	few	TRBV14	TRBJ2-7	TGTGCCAGCAGCCAAGGCGTACAGGGGTGGGAGCAGTACTTC	CASSQGVQGWEQYF
TRBD1	.	TRBV3-1/TRBV3-2	TRBJ2-3	TGTGCCAGCAGCCAAGATCCTGACAGGGGGGTCACAGATACGCAGTATTTT	CASSQDPDRGVTDTQYF
.	.	TRBV23-1	TRBJ2-1	TGCGCCAGCAGTCTCGACAGTAAGGCCTACAATGAGCAGTTCTTC	CASSLDSKAYNEQFF
.	.	TRBV7-2	TRBJ2-7	TGTGCCAGCAGCTTTGGACGGGGTACCTACGAGCAGTACTTC	CASSFGRGTYEQYF
TRBD2	.	TRBV24-1	TRBJ2-2	TGTGCCACCCGGGCGGGGGCGAACACCGGGGAGCTGTTTTTT	CATRAGANTGELFF
.	.	TRBV3-1/TRBV3-2	TRBJ2-1	TGTGCCAGCAGCCAAGATACGGAGTATGAGCAGTTCTTC	CASSQDTEYEQFF
TRBD1	.	TRBV9	TRBJ2-7	TGTGCCAGCAGCCTCCGGGACAGGGGGGACGAGCAGTACTTC	CASSLRDRGDEQYF